These 29 T cell receptor beta chains were all obtained from the same sample, sequenced in a study of blood T cell repertoires in COVID-19. TCRdb's copy holds only in-frame clones and misses some; the assay was immunoSEQ multiplex PCR. The sample carries 170,000 or so clones, about 90% recorded once. What was sequenced was PBMCs or T cells enriched from blood (not recorded which). The receptors originated from a woman in her forties or fifties who had recovered from COVID-19.

The chain links TRBV12-5 to TRBJ2-1, with a tentative D call TRBD1 (6 bases). The CDR3 has 15 amino acids. Trimming stripped 7 bases from V and 1 base from J, with 14 bases between. Germline V gene lookup returns CDR1 LGHNT and CDR2 FRNRAP. The CDR3 DNA reads TGTGCTAGTGCCCTCCGACAGGAGTCCTACAATGAGCAGTTCTTC. Residues: CASALRQESYNEQFF.

This rearrangement joins TRBV11-2 to TRBJ2-1; TRBD2 matches at 9 bases. J gave up 1 base and V 5 bases, and 3 bases lay outside the gene matches. The germline V gene encodes CDR1 SGHAT and CDR2 FQNNGV. This CDR3 region has 15 residues. Here the CDR3 DNA reads TGTGCCAGCAGCCAACTAGCGGGTTCCTACAATGAGCAGTTCTTC. Encoded protein: CASSQLAGSYNEQFF.

This clone was recorded once. This chain links TRBV11-2 with TRBJ2-7; D possibly corresponds to TRBD1 (5 bases). The CDR3 is 13 amino acids. Germline CDR1 SGHAT, CDR2 FQNNGV. V lost 5 bases and J 7 bases, leaving 15 bases between the germline ends. Written as DNA, the CDR3 is TGTGCCAGCAGCCTAGGGCAGGGTTGGGAGCAGTACTTC. This sequence encodes CASSLGQGWEQYF.

This sequence joins TRBV19 and TRBJ2-7; 11 bases line up with TRBD1. CDR1 and CDR2 (germline): LNHDA, SQIVND (reference sequence). The CDR3 is made up of 16 amino acids. The junction had 7 bases not matched to a gene; V was cut back by 3 bases and J by 3 bases. In DNA form, the CDR3 reads TGTGCCAGTAGTATTATAGGGACAGGGGGTAGCTACGAGCAGTACTTC. It translates to CASSIIGTGGSYEQYF.

The chain has TRBV6-1 and TRBJ2-7; the match to TRBD1 covers 10 bases. Trimming removed 2 bases from V and 2 bases from J; junction bases left unmatched: 3. CDR1 is MNHNS, CDR2 SASEGT, per germline. The CDR3 extends over 15 amino acids. The CDR3 here is CASSERGTGAYEQYF. As DNA, the CDR3 is TGTGCCAGCAGTGAACGGGGGACAGGGGCCTACGAGCAGTACTTC.

The chain joins TRBV6-2 or TRBV6-3 to TRBJ1-1; 7 bases fit TRBD1. The CDR3 extends over 14 amino acids. Germline V gene data show CDR1 as MNHEY and CDR2 as SVGEGT. V trimming: 6 bases; J trimming: 1 base; junction bases outside the gene matches: 5. CDR3 DNA sequence: TGTGCCAGCAGCTGGACAGGTCCGAACACTGAAGCTTTCTTT. It specifies CASSWTGPNTEAFF.

This chain connects TRBV18 to TRBJ2-1, with 13 bases matching TRBD2. V was pared by 3 bases and J by 5 bases, with 16 bases of the junction left unmatched. The CDR3 is 20 residues long. Germline lookup yields CDR1 KGHSH and CDR2 LQKENI. In DNA form, the CDR3 reads TGTGCCAGCTCACCCTACGCCGGGACTAGCGGGACGGGACGTGACAATGAGCAGTTCTTC. It is translated as CASSPYAGTSGTGRDNEQFF.

The chain recombines TRBV29-1 with TRBJ2-1; the match to TRBD2 covers 8 bases. V lost 1 base and J lost 5; bases outside the gene matches: 16. The CDR3 is made up of 18 amino acids. Germline assignment: CDR1 SQVTM and CDR2 ANQGSEA. CDR3 sequence reads: CSVEGRKGEAGVNNEQFF. The CDR3 nucleotides read TGCAGCGTTGAAGGAAGAAAGGGAGAAGCGGGAGTAAACAATGAGCAGTTCTTC.

The chain links TRBV3-1 (or the pseudogene TRBV3-2) to TRBJ2-2; 13 bases are shared with TRBD2. With V trimmed by 2 bases and J by 5 bases, 2 bases remained unmatched. The CDR3 is 16 residues long. CDR1 and CDR2 (germline): LGHDT, YNNKEL (reference sequence). The CDR3 protein is CASSQRTSGSTGELFF. In nucleotides, the CDR3 is TGTGCCAGCAGCCAAAGGACTAGCGGGAGTACCGGGGAGCTGTTTTTT.

This chain joins TRBV15 and TRBJ1-6; 8 bases align to TRBD1. The CDR3 has 14 amino acids. The V gene's germline CDR1 is LNHNV and CDR2 YYDKDF (reference sequence). V dropped 4 bases and J dropped 11; count of bases not matched to a gene: 7. CDR3 sequence reads: CATSIGQGSTPLHF. CDR3 DNA sequence: TGTGCCACCAGCATAGGACAGGGTTCGACACCCCTCCACTTT.

This chain connects TRBV2 to TRBJ2-7, with 8 bases identical to TRBD1. The CDR3 covers 14 residues. Germline V gene sequence: CDR1 SNHLY, CDR2 FYNNEI. V shed 7 bases and J 7 bases; nucleotides not matched to a gene: 12. The chain's CDR3 is CASKRTGSVGEQYF. CDR3 nucleotide sequence: TGTGCCAGCAAGAGGACAGGGTCGGTAGGTGAGCAGTACTTC.

J is TRBJ2-7 and V is TRBV6-5; D perhaps matches TRBD2 (8 bases). The CDR3 has 16 residues. Germline values: CDR1 MNHEY, CDR2 SVGAGI. V shed 2 bases and J shed 2 bases, with 16 bases lying between them. The CDR3 DNA reads as TGTGCCAGCAGTTACCGGGGGGGGACAGCTCCCTACGAGCAGTACTTC. This gives the protein CASSYRGGTAPYEQYF.

The chain uses TRBV28 and TRBJ1-6; no firm D call. With 0 bases removed from V and 14 bases from J, the gap between germline ends came to 20 bases. CDR3 length: 16 amino acids. CDR1 and CDR2 from the germline V gene are MDHEN and SYDVKM. The CDR3 spells CASSLWASRMESALHF. CDR3 nucleotides: TGTGCCAGCAGTTTATGGGCGAGCCGTATGGAGTCGGCCCTCCACTTT.

The gene calls are TRBV27 and TRBJ2-1; no clear D gene. V lost 5 bases, J lost 2 bases, and 10 bases lay in between. The CDR3 has 14 residues. Germline CDR1 MNHEY, CDR2 SMNVEV (reference sequence). The CDR3 DNA reads TGTGCCAGCAGTGCCCCGGGTCCCTACAATGAGCAGTTCTTC. Residues: CASSAPGPYNEQFF.

This clone was observed at least ten times. The CDR3 spells CASSQTEVYEKLFF. DNA of the CDR3: TGTGCCAGCAGTCAAACCGAGGTATACGAAAAACTGTTTTTT. The chain uses TRBV6-6 and TRBJ1-4; D not resolved. This CDR3 is 14 amino acids long. Germline-derived CDR1 and CDR2 are MNHNY and SVGAGI (reference sequence). Deletions cut 5 bases from V and 8 bases from J, with 15 bases between.

The V call is TRBV5-6, the J call TRBJ2-1, with TRBD2 identical over 9 bases. Germline CDR1 SGHDT, CDR2 YYEEEE. This CDR3 comprises 18 residues. Trimming at V came to 0 bases and at J to 5 bases, leaving 12 bases not matched to a gene. CDR3 bases: TGTGCCAGCAGCTTGGGGGCGGTGCGGGAGGGCCTGAACAATGAGCAGTTCTTC. It is translated as CASSLGAVREGLNNEQFF.

A few counts support this clone. This chain connects TRBV6-6 to TRBJ2-7, with 10 positions matching TRBD1. Germline V gene lookup returns CDR1 MNHNY and CDR2 SVGAGI (reference sequence). The junction had 4 bases not matched to a gene; V was cut back by 0 bases and J by 5 bases. There are 15 residues in the CDR3. Here the CDR3 reads CASSYSDRGVNEQYF. DNA for the CDR3: TGTGCCAGCAGTTACTCGGACAGGGGGGTGAACGAGCAGTACTTC.

This clone was seen a few times. V and J are TRBV9 and TRBJ2-1; D is undetermined. The CDR3 totals 15 residues. The germline V and J ends were trimmed by 4 bases and 3 bases, with 14 bases remaining between them. Germline V gene sequence: CDR1 SGDLS, CDR2 YYNGEE. CDR3 amino acids: CASSPRAGLYNEQFF. CDR3 nucleotides: TGTGCCAGCAGCCCCCGCGCAGGCCTCTACAATGAGCAGTTCTTC.

The CDR3 reads CASGSGPSYEQYF. For the CDR3, the DNA is TGTGCCAGTGGTAGCGGGCCTTCCTACGAGCAGTACTTC. The rearrangement joins TRBV7-2 to TRBJ2-7; 7 bases fit TRBD2. The CDR3 loop spans 13 amino acids. CDR1 and CDR2 from the germline V gene are SGHTA and FQGNSA. The V and J ends lost 9 bases and 1 base, in that order; junction bases with no gene match: 6.

As regards this clone: Other DNA sequences in this sample translate to the same CDR3. The V gene is TRBV18, the J gene TRBJ1-1; perhaps TRBD1 as D (5 bases). CDR1 is KGHSH and CDR2 is LQKENI in the germline V gene. CDR3 length equals 13 residues. V was cut by 2 bases and J by 1 base, with 5 bases left in between. This CDR3 is CASSPGQNTEAFF. The CDR3 DNA follows: TGTGCCAGCTCACCAGGACAGAACACTGAAGCTTTCTTT.

V is TRBV6-5 and J is TRBJ2-2; weak D call: TRBD1 (5 bases). Germline-derived CDR1 and CDR2 are MNHEY and SVGAGI. Trimming cost V 2 bases and J 6 bases, with 10 bases left between them. This CDR3 is built from 14 residues. For the CDR3, the DNA is TGTGCCAGCAGTTACGAAGGGGTAGCCGGGGAGCTGTTTTTT. Translation: CASSYEGVAGELFF.

The chain has TRBV28 and TRBJ1-2, with 7 bases matching TRBD1. This CDR3 region has 14 residues. The V gene end was trimmed by 6 bases and the J gene end by 7 bases; junction bases not matched to a gene: 11. CDR1 and CDR2 from the germline V gene are MDHEN and SYDVKM. In nucleotides, the CDR3 is TGTGCCAGCAGCTTTACTTTCGGACAGGCTGGCTACACCTTC. This translates into CASSFTFGQAGYTF.

V usage is TRBV19 and J usage is TRBJ2-3, with unresolved D. Per germline, CDR1 LNHDA and CDR2 SQIVND (reference sequence). Trimming left V 5 bases short and J 2 bases short, with 5 bases between. The CDR3 consists of 12 residues. CDR3 amino acids: CASSAHTDTQYF. In nucleotides, the CDR3 is TGTGCCAGTAGTGCACACACAGATACGCAGTATTTT.

The J gene is TRBJ1-4, the V gene TRBV7-8; tentatively, D is TRBD1 (6 bases). Trimming left V 0 bases short and J 6 bases short, with 11 bases between. The CDR3 contains 15 residues. Germline-derived CDR1 and CDR2 are SGHVS and FQNEAQ. This CDR3 is CASSLATQGYEKLFF. In DNA, the CDR3 is TGTGCCAGCAGCTTAGCGACACAGGGATATGAAAAACTGTTTTTT.

Ten or more counts support this clone. The CDR3 sequence is CASSWTGTEAFF. The CDR3 region has the DNA TGTGCCAGCAGCTGGACAGGCACTGAAGCTTTCTTT. This sequence joins TRBV2 and TRBJ1-1, with TRBD1 matching over 7 bases. There are 12 residues in the CDR3. The junction had 2 bases not matched to a gene; V was cut back by 6 bases and J by 4 bases. Per the germline V gene, CDR1 is SNHLY and CDR2 is FYNNEI. The full variable domain, completed using reference TRBV2 and TRBJ1-1, is EPEVTQTPSHQVTQMGQEVILRCVPISNHLYFYWYRQILGQKVEFLVSFYNNEISEKSEIFDDQFSVERPDGSNFTLKIRSTKLEDSAMYFCASSWTGTEAFFGQGTRLTVV.

The chain uses TRBV5-1 and TRBJ2-7; D gene uncertain. This CDR3 has 16 amino acids. Deletions cut 0 bases from V and 0 bases from J, with 13 bases between. The germline CDR1 and CDR2 sequences are SGHRS and YFSETQ. The CDR3 region is CASSLVSSGTSYEQYF. The DNA for the CDR3 is TGCGCCAGCAGCTTGGTTTCTTCAGGAACCTCCTACGAGCAGTACTTC. The variable domain in full, with the rest retrieved from reference TRBV5-1 and TRBJ2-7, is KAGVTQTPRYLIKTRGQQVTLSCSPISGHRSVSWYQQTPGQGLQFLFEYFSETQRNKGNFPGRFSGRQFSNSRSEMNVSTLELGDSALYLCASSLVSSGTSYEQYFGPGTRLTVT.

The rearrangement joins TRBV5-1 to TRBJ2-7, with 7 bases fitting TRBD2. This CDR3 contains 14 residues. Germline CDR1 reads SGHRS; CDR2 reads YFSETQ. V shed 1 base, J shed 4 bases, and the junction held 5 bases outside the gene matches. CDR3 in amino acids: CASSLTAGEYEQYF. The CDR3 DNA reads TGCGCCAGCAGCTTGACTGCGGGAGAGTACGAGCAGTACTTC.

The chain uses TRBV18 and TRBJ2-7; 8 bases are a match to TRBD1. V trimming: 5 bases; J trimming: 3 bases; junction bases outside the gene matches: 9. This CDR3 contains 15 residues. Per the germline V gene, CDR1 is KGHSH and CDR2 is LQKENI. CDR3: CASSAGQGGGYEQYF. The CDR3 DNA reads TGTGCCAGCTCAGCAGGACAGGGTGGCGGCTACGAGCAGTACTTC.

The CDR3 DNA reads TGTGCCAGCAGTGACCCCCCTGTCTCCTACAATGAGCAGTTCTTC. Amino acids: CASSDPPVSYNEQFF. The chain links TRBV6-4 to TRBJ2-1; D is unresolved. Trimming removed 2 bases from V and 0 bases from J, with 8 bases in between. CDR3 size: 15 residues. Germline V gene sequence: CDR1 MRHNA, CDR2 SNTAGT.